This TCR beta chain emerged from a study of identical twins (dated by TCRdb to the mid-2010s). For context, the study as a whole: To test whether fetal clonotypes persist, the study used deep sequencing on TCR alpha and beta repertoires from monozygotic twins, unrelated adults of various ages, and cord blood. Replicate twin experiments were performed at different times using different library preparation protocols to rule out contamination. Findings and caveats that apply to the study as a whole: Zero-insertion analyses could be partly confounded by invariant T cells such as MAIT and iNKT, though diverse VJ usage argued against such confounding for most clonotypes. Fewer insertions were carried by abundant cord blood beta clonotypes; a weaker similar trend was observed in young adult naive repertoires, while no such trend was observed in memory repertoires. In monozygotic twins, out-of-frame TCR alpha sharing was systematically underestimated by recombination models, although the models agreed with sharing between unrelated individuals. Compared with coincidental sharing between unrelated individuals, out-of-frame TCR alpha sequences shared between twins had an excess of sequences with low generation probability. Because the same donors could not be followed over many years, conclusions were based on cross-sectional statistical analysis. Excess twin sharing in beta out-of-frame sequences was weaker because fewer shared sequences lowered the signal-to-noise ratio.

The junction carries 6 bases between V and J, which are trimmed by 3 bases and 0 bases respectively. The germline V gene supplies CDR1 SGHRS and CDR2 YFSETQ. The CDR3 spans 13 residues, from the cysteine through the phenylalanine. The DNA shown is the 39-base CDR3, in frame from base 1. All donors were healthy Caucasians. The twin cohort comprised three pairs of female monozygotic twins, all aged roughly 18 to 29 years. CD4+ and CD8+ T cell populations were isolated with positive isolation kits from Invitrogen. Note on this clonotype: The antigen it binds to is not known. Base quality data are lacking; no much larger clone is found one base away.

The receptor library was made with 5' RACE. Reads for this sample came from an Illumina HiSeq 2000. A universal primer binding site was introduced by template switching, and a unique molecular identifier was present in the final cDNA, enabling accurate counting of TCR cDNA molecules. Specific primers in the conserved constant-segment region were used to synthesize first-strand cDNA for the TCR alpha and beta chains. To control for contamination, every cDNA library was double barcoded, receiving both a SMART-Mk sample barcode and Illumina barcodes. TruSeq adapter sequences, together with Illumina sample barcodes, were added in two successive PCR steps. The Illumina HiSeq platform was used with custom primers to sequence TCR alpha and beta cDNA libraries. As for how the authors treated the data: Raw reads were processed with MiGEC to extract unique molecular identifiers, and MiXCR was used to determine CDR3 positions. Recombination models were inferred per individual with the repgenHMM and IGoR tools using an EM algorithm. Shared clonotype analysis was performed with the tcR package in R, normalizing sharing by the product of cloneset sizes. To study raw recombination without the effects of thymic and clonal selection, out-of-frame nonproductive sequences were analyzed. The public sequencing data were trimmed at Q25 with fastp and processed into clonotypes with MiXCR by TCRdb, which kept only in-frame beta chains. All rows with the same CDR3 protein become a single entry with the most common DNA and genes. The V and J calls, along with clone size, are taken from TCRdb and not from the paper's own processing. The sample records approximately 500,000 distinct CDR3 sequences, roughly 15% of which are singletons. The top ten hold roughly 0.44% of the sample.

The same specimen was also included in a second study, on yellow fever vaccine responses in identical twins. That second publication adds: According to the authors, the vaccine-induced T cell response in identical twins seemed to be partly convergent and partly specific to each individual. In identical twins, the study followed T cell clones that responded to the vaccine with precision.

Sequenced material: CD4+ T cells sorted from blood. The chain uses TRBV5-1 and TRBJ1-2; too little of a D gene remains to name it. The origin of this receptor is a woman between 18 and 29 years old in good health. CDR3 reads: CASSSDPNYGYTF. The DNA reads TGCGCCAGCAGCTCCGACCCTAACTATGGCTACACCTTC.